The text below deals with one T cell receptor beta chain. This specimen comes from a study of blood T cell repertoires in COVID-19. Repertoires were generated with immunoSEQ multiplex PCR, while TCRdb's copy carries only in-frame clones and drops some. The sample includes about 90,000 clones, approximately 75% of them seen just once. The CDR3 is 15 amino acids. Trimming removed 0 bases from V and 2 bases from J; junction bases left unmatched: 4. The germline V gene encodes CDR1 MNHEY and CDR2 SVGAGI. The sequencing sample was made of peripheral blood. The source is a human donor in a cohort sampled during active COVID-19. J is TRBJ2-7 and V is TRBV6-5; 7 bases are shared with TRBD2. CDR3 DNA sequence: TGTGCCAGCAGTTACTCGGCGGGGGACGCCTACGAGCAGTACTTC. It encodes CASSYSAGDAYEQYF.